This T cell receptor (beta chain) was sequenced for a study of post-analysis software for immune sequencing data. Overall study context: Included among the disease courses, which were recorded for the cohort, were relapsing-remitting, secondary progressive and progressive-relapsing multiple sclerosis.

Incorporated into the TCR beta cDNA libraries were unique molecular identifiers, which served to reduce PCR and sequencing biases. Input amounts of about 0.95 to 10 million T cells were used. These gave about 500,000 cDNA molecules, so each molecule approximated one T cell. TCRdb re-analysed the PCR reads in MiXCR, keeping a single row per CDR3 protein. The sample lists roughly 670,000 distinct CDR3 sequences; around 60% were seen once. As for this clonotype: Its target is not known.

General study points: Patients with multiple sclerosis recorded significantly lower normalized Chao1 diversity than controls, the study found.

The sample was blood. This TCR was sampled from a girl under 10 years old with multiple sclerosis.

CDR3 bases: TGCAGCGCCAACCGGGCGTTGCCGGGGACTCCCCGGGACGGAGATACGCAGTATTTT. It yields the protein CSANRALPGTPRDGDTQYF. This rearrangement joins TRBV29-1 to TRBJ2-3, with D tentatively TRBD2 (6 bases). There are 19 residues in the CDR3. Germline V lookup: CDR1 SQVTM, CDR2 ANQGSEA. Trimming pared 7 bases from V and 5 bases from J, leaving 34 bases between.